This T cell receptor (beta chain) is from a study of CD8 T cells in ankylosing spondylitis. Losses at the gene ends were 0 bases for V and 7 bases for J; bases not matched to a gene: 3. The germline gives CDR1 DFQATT, CDR2 SNEGSKA (reference sequence). CDR3 length equals 14 residues. In its sample, this clonotype was seen a few times. TCRdb used MiXCR to reprocess the 5' RACE reads, holding one entry per CDR3 protein. Here the sample spans approximately 200,000 distinct CDR3 sequences, more than 10% being singletons. Sequenced sample: blood, either unsorted or a sorted T cell fraction (not recorded which). This sequence joins TRBV20-1 and TRBJ2-5; 12 bases match TRBD2. This receptor was obtained from a male donor with ankylosing spondylitis or in good health (not recorded which). Here the CDR3 DNA reads TGCAGTGCTAGAGATCTAGCGGGAGGGACGACCCAGTACTTC. Amino acids: CSARDLAGGTTQYF.